These 31 T cell receptor beta chains came from one sample sequenced in a study of blood T cells in healthy people across ages. Sample-barcoded 5' priming and a J-beta primer mix drove a second PCR of about 6 to 12 cycles. Using its own MiXCR run on the 5' RACE reads, TCRdb lists one record per CDR3 protein. The sample holds some 1.8 million distinct CDR3 sequences, approximately 39% seen once. The source material was blood. The receptor source for this set is a human donor in good health.

This clonotype was picked up a small number of times. The chain uses TRBV5-1 and TRBJ2-7, with 7 bases that match TRBD1. Germline assignment: CDR1 SGHRS and CDR2 YFSETQ. This CDR3 contains 15 residues. V dropped 3 bases and J dropped 2; count of bases not matched to a gene: 8. CDR3 sequence reads: CASSSNPGTAYEQYF. The CDR3 DNA is TGCGCCAGCAGCTCTAACCCAGGGACAGCCTACGAGCAGTACTTC.

This clonotype has more than one count but fewer than ten. The junction differs from germline at one of its ends, possibly a read error. The rearrangement joins TRBV29-1 to TRBJ2-1; D ambiguous. Per the germline V gene, CDR1 is SQVTM and CDR2 is ANQGSEA. This CDR3 region has 12 residues. CDR3 protein: CTVGHEYNEQFF. The DNA of the CDR3 is TGCACCGTTGGTCACGAATACAATGAGCAGTTCTTC.

This sequence joins TRBV4-3 and TRBJ1-2; maybe TRBD1 (5 bases). Germline-derived CDR1 and CDR2 are LGHNA and YSLEER. Trimming cost V 0 bases and J 8 bases, with 13 bases left between them. CDR3 length: 14 amino acids. The CDR3 DNA sequence: TGCGCCAGCAGCCAAGATTTGAGGGGATACGGCTACACCTTC. Translated: CASSQDLRGYGYTF.

The chain couples TRBV12-3 or TRBV12-4 to TRBJ2-7, with D possibly being TRBD1 (6 bases). Trimming left V 7 bases short and J 0 bases short, with 13 bases between. This CDR3 is built from 14 residues. For the CDR3, the DNA is TGTGCCAGCAAAGACAGGCCAAGCTCCTACGAGCAGTACTTC. Translated, it gives CASKDRPSSYEQYF.

About this clonotype itself: With a much larger clone just one base away, this may be a read error. V usage is TRBV29-1 and J usage is TRBJ1-1; no clear D gene. Germline V gene sequence: CDR1 SQVTM, CDR2 ANQGSEA. With 4 bases removed from V and 3 bases from J, the gap between germline ends came to 6 bases. The CDR3 is 11 amino acids. CDR3 DNA: TGCAGCGTTGGGGTCTACACTGAAGCTTTCTTT. Protein product: CSVGVYTEAFF.

This clonotype was picked up a small number of times. V and J are TRBV14 and TRBJ2-5; D may be TRBD1 or TRBD2 (5 bases each). Germline CDR1 reads SGHDN; CDR2 reads FVKESK. CDR3 size: 17 residues. V was shortened by 0 bases and J by 2 bases, with 16 bases between the two germline ends. The CDR3 region has the DNA TGTGCCAGCAGCCAAGAGCTTCCGGGACCGCATCAAGAGACCCAGTACTTC. It codes for CASSQELPGPHQETQYF.

The chain has TRBV25-1 and TRBJ1-2; tentatively, D is TRBD1 (5 bases). The germline gives CDR1 MGHDK, CDR2 SYGVNS. The CDR3 loop spans 12 amino acids. The V end lost 3 bases, the J end lost 9 bases, and 11 bases lay between the germline ends. Written as DNA, the CDR3 is TGTGCCAGCAGTGAGTCACGGGGACGCTACACCTTC. Its translation is CASSESRGRYTF.

This clonotype has just one count. The V gene is TRBV2, the J gene TRBJ2-5; D perhaps matches TRBD2 (6 bases). V lost 10 bases and J lost 2, with 17 bases in between. Germline V CDR1 and CDR2: SNHLY, FYNNEI. The CDR3 contains 14 residues. The CDR3 sequence is CAITSGDRQETQYF. CDR3 coding DNA: TGTGCCATCACATCGGGGGATAGGCAAGAGACCCAGTACTTC.

This clonotype occurred many times. The chain couples TRBV4-2 to TRBJ1-2; TRBD1 agrees at 8 bases. There are 14 residues in the CDR3. The trim removed 5 bases at V and 6 bases at J, leaving 8 bases unmatched. Germline V lookup: CDR1 LGHNA, CDR2 YNFKEQ. The CDR3: CASSTSGTGNGYTF. CDR3 coding DNA: TGTGCCAGCAGCACGTCCGGGACAGGAAATGGCTACACCTTC.

The chain recombines TRBV11-3 with TRBJ2-1; D is ambiguous. The CDR3 is 15 amino acids. Per the germline V gene, CDR1 is SGHNT and CDR2 is YENEEA. Deletions cut 2 bases from V and 0 bases from J, with 8 bases between. DNA for the CDR3: TGTGCCAGCAGCTTAATCCAGAGCTCCTACAATGAGCAGTTCTTC. Translation gives CASSLIQSSYNEQFF.

The chain links TRBV20-1 to TRBJ2-1; D unclear. The CDR3 has 11 amino acids. Germline V gene data show CDR1 as DFQATT and CDR2 as SNEGSKA (reference sequence). Between the trimmed V and J ends, which lost 1 base and 12 bases, there was a span of 10 bases. CDR3 region: CSARVSHSQFF. For the CDR3, the DNA is TGCAGTGCTAGAGTTAGCCACTCGCAGTTCTTC.

This clonotype came up a few times. The chain uses TRBV21-1 and TRBJ1-2; TRBD1 is the table's D call, not checked against the DNA. TRBV21-1 is an annotated pseudogene. The CDR3 is 15 amino acids. CDR3 amino acids: CASSPQRVAGYGYTF. DNA of the CDR3: TGTGCCAGCAGCCCCCAGAGGGTCGCAGGGTATGGCTACACCTTC.

This clonotype came up once. The V call is TRBV20-1, the J call TRBJ1-5, with 9 bases fitting TRBD1. The V segment lost 5 bases and the J segment 8 bases; nucleotides outside the gene matches: 7. Germline V gene lookup returns CDR1 DFQATT and CDR2 SNEGSKA (reference sequence). The CDR3 contains 13 residues. Here the CDR3 reads CSAATGGREPQHF. CDR3 coding DNA: TGCAGTGCTGCGACAGGGGGTCGGGAGCCCCAGCATTTT.

This clonotype was recorded only once. The chain is built from TRBV7-8 and TRBJ1-2; 10 positions agree with TRBD1. The V gene's germline CDR1 is SGHVS and CDR2 FQNEAQ. J gave up 7 bases and V 5 bases, and 7 bases lay outside the gene matches. This CDR3 contains 14 residues. The DNA for the CDR3 is TGTGCCAGCAGCACAAAGACAGGGGGCATTGGCTACACCTTC. Translating it yields CASSTKTGGIGYTF. Full variable domain (remainder filled in from reference TRBV7-8 and TRBJ1-2): GAGVSQSPRYKVAKRGQDVALRCDPISGHVSLFWYQQALGQGPEFLTYFQNEAQLDKSGLPSDRFFAERPEGSVSTLKIQRTQQEDSAVYLCASSTKTGGIGYTFGSGTRLTVV.

The CDR3 DNA sequence: TGCAGTGCTAGAGGGGGTTCGAACACTGAAGCTTTCTTT. Translated, it gives CSARGGSNTEAFF. The chain couples TRBV20-1 to TRBJ1-1; D gene unclear. The CDR3 loop spans 13 amino acids. The V and J ends lost 1 base and 1 base respectively, with 7 bases between them. Germline V gene sequence: CDR1 DFQATT, CDR2 SNEGSKA (reference sequence).

At least ten counts were recorded for this clonotype. The chain joins TRBV7-9 to TRBJ2-7; either TRBD1 or TRBD2 may supply D (5 bases each). Germline-derived CDR1 and CDR2 are SEHNR and FQNEAQ (reference sequence). The CDR3 covers 15 residues. The V end lost 4 bases, the J end lost 0 bases, and 13 bases lay between the germline ends. The CDR3 coding sequence is TGTGCCAGCAGCTCGGGACGGGCAAGCTCCTACGAGCAGTACTTC. Translation gives CASSSGRASSYEQYF.

The chain uses TRBV28 and TRBJ2-5; the D call may be TRBD1 or TRBD2 (5 bases each). Germline V CDR1 and CDR2: MDHEN, SYDVKM. The length of the CDR3 is 14 residues. The germline V and J ends were trimmed by 11 bases and 0 bases, with 16 bases remaining between them. Here the CDR3 DNA reads TGTGCCCCCCCCGGGGACCCGTACCAAGAGACCCAGTACTTC. Encoded protein: CAPPGDPYQETQYF. Together with reference TRBV28 and TRBJ2-5, the CDR3 gives the full variable domain: DVKVTQSSRYLVKRTGEKVFLECVQDMDHENMFWYRQDPGLGLRLIYFSYDVKMKEKGDIPEGYSVSREKKERFSLILESASTNQTSMYLCAPPGDPYQETQYFGPGTRLLVL.

V gene TRBV29-1 combines with J gene TRBJ2-7; a weak D match, TRBD1 (5 bases). Germline V gene sequence: CDR1 SQVTM, CDR2 ANQGSEA. The CDR3 is 12 amino acids. Trimming left V 6 bases short and J 6 bases short, with 15 bases between. CDR3 nucleotides: TGCAGCGTAAAGATCCAGGGCTGCGAGCAGTACTTC. This gives the protein CSVKIQGCEQYF.

This clonotype was seen only a few times. The chain combines TRBV4-3 with TRBJ2-1, with 10 bases lining up with TRBD1. The CDR3 is made up of 17 amino acids. V trimming: 0 bases; J trimming: 6 bases; junction bases outside the gene matches: 8. In germline, CDR1 is LGHNA, CDR2 YSLEER. The CDR3 loop reads CASSQDLGQGTGNEQFF. CDR3 nucleotide sequence: TGCGCCAGCAGCCAAGATCTGGGACAGGGGACCGGCAATGAGCAGTTCTTC.

This clonotype was found a few times. This chain uses TRBV4-1 with TRBJ2-5, with D tentatively TRBD1 (5 bases). V lost 1 base and J 2 bases, leaving 11 bases between the germline ends. The germline V gene encodes CDR1 MGHRA and CDR2 YSYEKL. The CDR3 runs to 15 residues. The CDR3 loop is CASSQGEGAQETQYF. In nucleotides, the CDR3 is TGCGCCAGCAGCCAAGGGGAAGGGGCTCAAGAGACCCAGTACTTC.

V gene TRBV20-1 combines with J gene TRBJ2-7; D could derive from TRBD1 or TRBD2 (6 bases each). The end of the DNA fits TRBJ2-5 better, so the J call may be wrong. The CDR3 extends over 14 amino acids. CDR1 and CDR2 (germline): DFQATT, SNEGSKA (reference sequence). The DNA for the CDR3 is TGCAGTGCTAGACCTGGGGGGCTGGCAGAGACCCAGTACTTC. Translated: CSARPGGLAETQYF.

There are many counts of this clonotype. A much larger clone sits a single nucleotide away, making a read error possible. The J gene is TRBJ2-7, the V gene TRBV29-1; 7 bases align to TRBD1. CDR3 length equals 13 residues. The V segment lost 6 bases and the J segment 3 bases; nucleotides outside the gene matches: 8. The germline V gene encodes CDR1 SQVTM and CDR2 ANQGSEA. The CDR3 loop reads CSVRTGGCYEQYF. CDR3 bases: TGCAGCGTCAGGACAGGAGGTTGCTACGAGCAGTACTTC.

V usage is TRBV18 and J usage is TRBJ2-7; 8 nucleotides align to TRBD1. Germline V gene data show CDR1 as KGHSH and CDR2 as LQKENI. CDR3 length: 16 amino acids. Trimming cost V 4 bases and J 1 base; bases outside gene matches: 9. The CDR3 here is CASSQGQVGWSYEQYF. The CDR3 nucleotides read TGTGCCAGCTCACAGGGACAGGTCGGGTGGTCCTACGAGCAGTACTTC. The variable domain in full, with the rest retrieved from reference TRBV18 and TRBJ2-7, is NAGVMQNPRHLVRRRGQEARLRCSPMKGHSHVYWYRQLPEEGLKFMVYLQKENIIDESGMPKERFSAEFPKEGPSILRIQQVVRGDSAAYFCASSQGQVGWSYEQYFGPGTRLTVT.

The chain links TRBV24-1 to TRBJ2-5; D is possibly TRBD1 (6 bases). Germline V gene data show CDR1 as KGHDR and CDR2 as SFDVKD. The CDR3 has 15 amino acids. The V gene lost 4 bases and the J gene lost 1 base, with 12 bases spanning the gap. DNA of the CDR3: TGTGCCACCAGTGAATTTACAGGGTCCCAAGAGACCCAGTACTTC. It encodes CATSEFTGSQETQYF.

This clonotype was seen more than once but under ten times. The chain joins TRBV28 to TRBJ2-7; tentative D call: TRBD1 (5 bases). The ends were cut back, 6 bases at V and 5 bases at J, with 14 bases in the middle. CDR1 is MDHEN, CDR2 SYDVKM, per germline. The CDR3 sequence is 13 residues long. CDR3 region: CASRPGFAHEQYF. Here the CDR3 DNA reads TGTGCCAGCAGACCAGGGTTTGCGCACGAGCAGTACTTC.

The chain combines TRBV5-1 with TRBJ2-7; 9 nucleotides agree with TRBD1. CDR1 and CDR2 from the germline V gene are SGHRS and YFSETQ. The junction had 6 bases not matched to a gene; V was cut back by 3 bases and J by 5 bases. The CDR3 runs to 14 residues. The CDR3 protein is CASSWGQGGDEQYF. Written as DNA, the CDR3 is TGCGCCAGCAGCTGGGGACAGGGTGGCGACGAGCAGTACTTC.

The chain joins TRBV20-1 to TRBJ2-3; D is perhaps TRBD1 (5 bases). CDR1 DFQATT and CDR2 SNEGSKA come from the germline V gene (reference sequence). Trimming removed 6 bases at V and 3 bases at J, with 19 bases between. The CDR3 covers 15 residues. In DNA form, the CDR3 reads TGCAGTGCCTTCTCGGGCAGGGAACGGACAGATACGCAGTATTTT. Protein sequence: CSAFSGRERTDTQYF.

This chain connects TRBV25-1 to TRBJ1-5; 7 bases line up with TRBD1. V trimming: 4 bases; J trimming: 6 bases; junction bases outside the gene matches: 15. This CDR3 contains 17 residues. CDR1 and CDR2 (germline): MGHDK, SYGVNS. The CDR3 DNA is TGTGCCAGCAGTGGCCTGGGGGACAGCCCGTTTGGTCAGCCCCAGCATTTT. Amino acid sequence: CASSGLGDSPFGQPQHF.

This chain joins TRBV7-2 and TRBJ1-1, with D maybe TRBD1 (6 bases). CDR3 length equals 15 residues. Trimming pared 8 bases from V and 1 base from J, leaving 17 bases between. CDR1 is SGHTA, CDR2 FQGNSA, per germline. The DNA for the CDR3 is TGTGCCAGCTCCTCCCCCCAGACAGGGAACACTGAAGCTTTCTTT. Translated: CASSSPQTGNTEAFF.

This clonotype showed up just a few times. The chain is built from TRBV29-1 and TRBJ1-1; 7 bases map to TRBD1. The germline V gene encodes CDR1 SQVTM and CDR2 ANQGSEA. The ends lost 2 bases at V and 10 bases at J; junction bases unmatched: 4. CDR3 length: 11 amino acids. The CDR3 sequence is CSVETGEVAFF. The CDR3 DNA reads as TGCAGCGTTGAAACAGGGGAGGTAGCTTTCTTT.

The chain couples TRBV7-9 to TRBJ1-4, with D tentatively TRBD1 (5 bases). Germline V gene lookup returns CDR1 SEHNR and CDR2 FQNEAQ (reference sequence). This CDR3 has 15 amino acids. The V gene lost 5 bases and the J gene lost 8 bases, with 18 bases spanning the gap. The CDR3 loop is CASSPPWAGKEKLFF. In DNA, the CDR3 is TGTGCCAGCAGCCCCCCCTGGGCAGGGAAGGAAAAACTGTTTTTT. The entire variable domain, with the rest obtained from reference TRBV7-9 and TRBJ1-4, is as follows: DTGVSQNPRHKITKRGQNVTFRCDPISEHNRLYWYRQTLGQGPEFLTYFQNEAQLEKSRLLSDRFSAERPKGSFSTLEIQRTEQGDSAMYLCASSPPWAGKEKLFFGSGTQLSVL.